This T cell receptor (beta chain) was obtained from a study of beta chain features in type 1 diabetes. Overall study findings and caveats: Moderate yet significant TCRB CDR3 shortening was seen in Type 1 diabetes patients in all four CD4+ subsets.

A note on this clone: Its antigen remains unidentified.

Expressed TCRB transcripts got sequenced, as all isolated RNA was reverse transcribed. About 3.6 million reads were obtained on average from naive, central memory and regulatory T cell samples. Assay used: immunoSEQ multiplex PCR; TCRdb lists only in-frame clones, some missing. The table has about 190,000 clones, almost 8% seen once. J gave up 9 bases and V 6 bases, and 9 bases lay outside the gene matches. Germline V gene data show CDR1 as SGHAT and CDR2 as FQNNGV. The length of the CDR3 is 15 residues. Sequencing was performed on central memory CD4+ T cells from blood. V and J are TRBV11-2 and TRBJ2-1; 12 bases agree with TRBD2. The clonotype was recovered from a man aged 18 to 30 with type 1 diabetes. In nucleotides, the CDR3 is TGTGCCAGCAGATCGGGACTAGCGGGCTTCGGTGAGCAGTTCTTC. Amino acids: CASRSGLAGFGEQFF.